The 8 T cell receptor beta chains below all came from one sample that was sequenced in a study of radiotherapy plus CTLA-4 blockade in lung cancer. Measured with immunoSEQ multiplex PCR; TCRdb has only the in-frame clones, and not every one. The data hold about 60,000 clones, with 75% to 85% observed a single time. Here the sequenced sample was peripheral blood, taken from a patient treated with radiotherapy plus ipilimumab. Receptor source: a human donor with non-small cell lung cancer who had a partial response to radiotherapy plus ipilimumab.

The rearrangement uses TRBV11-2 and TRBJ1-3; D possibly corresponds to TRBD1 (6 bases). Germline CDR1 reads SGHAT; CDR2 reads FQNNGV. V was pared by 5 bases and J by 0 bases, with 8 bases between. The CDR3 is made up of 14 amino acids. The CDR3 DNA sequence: TGTGCCAGCAGCCAGGGGAGCTCTGGAAACACCATATATTTT. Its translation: CASSQGSSGNTIYF. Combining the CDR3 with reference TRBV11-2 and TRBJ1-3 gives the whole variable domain EAGVAQSPRYKIIEKRQSVAFWCNPISGHATLYWYQQILGQGPKLLIQFQNNGVVDDSQLPKDRFSAERLKGVDSTLKIQPAKLEDSAVYLCASSQGSSGNTIYFGEGSWLTVV.

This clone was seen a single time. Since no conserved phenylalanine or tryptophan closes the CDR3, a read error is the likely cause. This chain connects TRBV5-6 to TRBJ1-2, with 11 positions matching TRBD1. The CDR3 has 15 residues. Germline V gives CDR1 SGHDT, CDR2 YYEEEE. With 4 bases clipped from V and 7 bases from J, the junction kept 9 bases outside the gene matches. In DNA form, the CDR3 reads TGTGCCAGCAGCCCGCTTAAAGGGACAGGGGGTGGCTACACCCTC. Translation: CASSPLKGTGGGYTL.

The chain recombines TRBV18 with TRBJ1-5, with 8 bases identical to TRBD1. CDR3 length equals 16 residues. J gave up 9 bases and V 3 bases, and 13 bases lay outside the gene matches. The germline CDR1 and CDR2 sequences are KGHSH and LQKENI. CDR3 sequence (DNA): TGTGCCAGCTCACCTGGCGGACAGGGTCCTATCAGGCCCCAGCATTTT. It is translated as CASSPGGQGPIRPQHF.

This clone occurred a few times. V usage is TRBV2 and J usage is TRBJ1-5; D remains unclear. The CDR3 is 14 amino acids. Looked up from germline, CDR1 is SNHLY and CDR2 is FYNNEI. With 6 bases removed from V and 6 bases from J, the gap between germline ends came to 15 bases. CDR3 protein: CASRSDTEGQPQHF. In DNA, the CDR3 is TGTGCCAGCAGATCCGACACCGAGGGTCAGCCCCAGCATTTT.

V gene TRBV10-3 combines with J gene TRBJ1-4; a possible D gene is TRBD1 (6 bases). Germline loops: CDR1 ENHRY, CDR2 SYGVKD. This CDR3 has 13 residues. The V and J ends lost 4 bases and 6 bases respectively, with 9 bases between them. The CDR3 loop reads CAISVAGDEKLFF. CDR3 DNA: TGTGCCATCAGTGTGGCAGGGGATGAAAAACTGTTTTTT.

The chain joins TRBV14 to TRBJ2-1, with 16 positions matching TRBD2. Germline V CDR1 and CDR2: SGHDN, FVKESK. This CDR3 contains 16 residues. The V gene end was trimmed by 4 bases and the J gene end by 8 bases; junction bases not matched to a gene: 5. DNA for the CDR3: TGTGCCAGCAGCCGGGGACTAGCGGGGGGGCACGATGAGCAGTTCTTC. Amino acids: CASSRGLAGGHDEQFF.

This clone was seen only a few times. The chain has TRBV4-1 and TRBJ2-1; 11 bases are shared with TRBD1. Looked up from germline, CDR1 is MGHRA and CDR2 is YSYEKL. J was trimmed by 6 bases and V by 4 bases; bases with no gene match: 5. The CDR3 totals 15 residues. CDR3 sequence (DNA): TGCGCCAGCAGCCTAACCGGGACAGGGGGCAATGAGCAGTTCTTC. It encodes CASSLTGTGGNEQFF.

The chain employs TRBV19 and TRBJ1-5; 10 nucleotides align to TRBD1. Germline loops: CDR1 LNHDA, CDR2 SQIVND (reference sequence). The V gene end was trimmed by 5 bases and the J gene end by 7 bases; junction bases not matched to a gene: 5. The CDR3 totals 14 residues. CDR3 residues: CASSETGGGQPQHF. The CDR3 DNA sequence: TGTGCCAGTAGTGAGACAGGGGGCGGGCAGCCCCAGCATTTT.